A selection of T cell receptor beta chains follows, all from one sample in a study of response to subunit inactivated influenza vaccine. TCRdb re-derived calls from the RT-PCR reads in MiXCR, one entry per CDR3 protein. The profile shows 700,000 to 800,000 distinct CDR3 sequences, 18% of them singletons. The starting material was PBMCs from blood, obtained 5 to 6 days after vaccination. Source of these receptors: a man aged 45-65 years who received an inactivated influenza vaccine. The CDR3 runs from the conserved cysteine through the conserved F or W.

CDR3 protein,V gene,J gene,CDR3 length
CASSQGRVDNEQFF,TRBV9,TRBJ2-1,14
CASSAGPGEQYF,TRBV25-1,TRBJ2-7,12
CASSPRTSGSLNEQFF,TRBV7-9,TRBJ2-1,16
CASSFVGTQYF,TRBV5-1,TRBJ2-5,11
CASSMFSGGTEAFF,TRBV7-2,TRBJ1-1,14
CASSLGPLGSTDTQYF,TRBV7-2,TRBJ2-3,16
CASSARDSYQETQYF,TRBV5-1,TRBJ2-5,15
CASSQDHSPRVNQPQHF,TRBV4-3,TRBJ1-5,17
CASSLGGEPNQPQHF,TRBV7-2,TRBJ1-5,15
CASSFQGNLGYTF,TRBV6-2/TRBV6-3,TRBJ1-2,13
CASSLEGSPKNIQYF,TRBV12-3/TRBV12-4,TRBJ2-4,15
CASSGDGYTF,TRBV25-1,TRBJ1-2,10
CASSQGGQGTHEQYF,TRBV4-1,TRBJ2-7,15
CASTGQNTGELFF,TRBV12-3/TRBV12-4,TRBJ2-2,13
CASRRSGDGEQFF,TRBV27,TRBJ2-1,13
CASSERSVLAGGIADTQYF,TRBV6-1,TRBJ2-3,19
CASRYPGQHPYEQYF,TRBV6-5,TRBJ2-7,15
CASSPSTGSANEQFF,TRBV5-1,TRBJ2-1,15
CASSHTASYNEQFF,TRBV7-9,TRBJ2-1,14
CASSLAINRAQETQYF,TRBV7-2,TRBJ2-5,16
CSARTTGTYEQYF,TRBV20-1,TRBJ2-7,13
CSARDMAGGPYNEQFF,TRBV20-1,TRBJ2-1,16
CASTLTFSETGAYGYTF,TRBV12-3/TRBV12-4,TRBJ1-2,17
CASGHKGDTEAFF,TRBV27,TRBJ1-1,13
CASSLTSGAYEQFF,TRBV5-1,TRBJ2-1,14
CASRDTSAQETQYF,TRBV5-1,TRBJ2-5,14
CASSAGDSTDTQYF,TRBV9,TRBJ2-3,14
CSATGTSGDTDTQYF,TRBV20-1,TRBJ2-3,15
CASSRTQNTGELFF,TRBV12-3/TRBV12-4,TRBJ2-2,14
CSVGYRQDTEAFF,TRBV29-1,TRBJ1-1,13
CASSRVGVELFF,TRBV12-3/TRBV12-4,TRBJ2-2,12
CASSRDGTDYNEQFF,TRBV7-9,TRBJ2-1,15
CAISVTGTENTGELFF,TRBV10-3,TRBJ2-2,16
CASTLRTDTEAFF,TRBV5-1,TRBJ1-1,13
CASSILQGGSTDTQYF,TRBV9,TRBJ2-3,16
CASRPHRGPTLNEQFF,TRBV6-2/TRBV6-3,TRBJ2-1,16
CASSYRQGGTDTQYF,TRBV6-5,TRBJ2-3,15
CSARDQRSGRASYEQYF,TRBV20-1,TRBJ2-7,17
CSARVLEYEQFF,TRBV20-1,TRBJ2-1,12
CASSPVDTSATDTQYF,TRBV5-1,TRBJ2-3,16